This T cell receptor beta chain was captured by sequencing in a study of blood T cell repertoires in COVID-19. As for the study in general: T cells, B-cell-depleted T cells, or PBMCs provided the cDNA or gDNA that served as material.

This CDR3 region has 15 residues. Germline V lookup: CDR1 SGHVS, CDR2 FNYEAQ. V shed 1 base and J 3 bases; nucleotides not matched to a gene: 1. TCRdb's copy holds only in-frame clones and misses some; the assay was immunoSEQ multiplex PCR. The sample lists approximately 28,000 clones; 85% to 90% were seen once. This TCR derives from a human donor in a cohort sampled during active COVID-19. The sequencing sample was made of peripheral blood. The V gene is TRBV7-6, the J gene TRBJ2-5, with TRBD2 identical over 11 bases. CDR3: CASSLGSGGEETQYF. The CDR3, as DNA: TGTGCCAGCAGCTTAGGTAGCGGGGGGGAAGAGACCCAGTACTTC.